Listed here is a single T cell receptor (beta chain). A junction end diverges from the germline sequence, so it may reflect a read error. Looked up from germline, CDR1 is SGHRS and CDR2 is YFSETQ. CDR3 length equals 15 residues. The sample originates from a study of blood T cell repertoires in COVID-19. Study-level background: Samples taken during acute and convalescent COVID-19 were collected in the United States, Italy and Spain. The cDNA or gDNA used as material had been derived from T cells, B-cell-depleted T cells, or PBMCs.

Per the authors' pipeline: Amplification from reference gene primers served as the basis for estimated nucleated cell counts. Only in-frame clones appear in the TCRdb table, and some are missing; sequencing was by immunoSEQ multiplex PCR. Clone size and V and J calls were adopted from that table, with D and trimming inferred from the DNA. The sample has approximately 220,000 clones, approximately 91% seen once. The clonotype was recovered from a man aged 35 to 55 with acute or convalescent COVID-19. The chain recombines TRBV5-1 with TRBJ2-7, with 7 bases fitting TRBD2. The sample consisted of peripheral blood. CDR3 sequence: CARSWGGDGPYEQYF. The CDR3 DNA reads as TGCGCCCGCAGCTGGGGGGGGGACGGCCCCTACGAGCAGTACTTC.